The clone carrying this T cell receptor (beta chain) was seen more than once but under ten times. In the authors' workflow: For nucleated cells, counts were estimated from reference gene primer amplification. Generated by immunoSEQ multiplex PCR, the TCRdb table keeps only in-frame clones and is missing some. D and trimming were read from the DNA, whereas the V and J calls and clone size are those reported in that table. The table records about 200,000 clones, 88% of them present only once. The sample is drawn from a study of blood T cell repertoires in COVID-19. Overall study: Acute and convalescent COVID-19 samples came from the United States, Italy and Spain. From T cells, B-cell-depleted T cells, or PBMCs came the material, which was cDNA or gDNA.

The CDR3 sequence is 11 residues long. V dropped 9 bases and J dropped 5 bases, with 9 bases sitting between them. Looked up from germline, CDR1 is LNHDA and CDR2 is SQIVND (reference sequence). Sequences were obtained from peripheral blood. The chain couples TRBV19 to TRBJ2-3; TRBD1 is a possible D gene (6 bases). This sequence was found in a man aged 18 to 30 with active or convalescent COVID-19. The CDR3 region is CASTGLDTQYF. CDR3 DNA: TGTGCCAGCACAGGGTTAGATACGCAGTATTTT.